This T cell receptor (beta chain) emerged from a study of T cells after yellow fever vaccination. This clonotype was seen ten or more times. TCRdb re-derived calls from the 5' RACE reads in MiXCR, one entry per CDR3 protein. Of more than 90,000 distinct CDR3 sequences in the sample, roughly 7.9% were seen once. The CDR3 has 16 amino acids. V was clipped by 3 bases and J by 0 bases; unmatched bases: 3. Germline lookup yields CDR1 SGDLS and CDR2 YYNGEE. The starting material was CD4+ T cells sorted from PBMCs, obtained 45 days after the first yellow fever vaccination. This receptor was identified in a man in his late teens or twenties who received the YFV17D yellow fever vaccine. The chain couples TRBV9 to TRBJ2-3, with 11 bases fitting TRBD1. CDR3 bases: TGTGCCAGCAGCGAAAGGGACAGGGGGAGCACAGATACGCAGTATTTT. Translated, it gives CASSERDRGSTDTQYF.